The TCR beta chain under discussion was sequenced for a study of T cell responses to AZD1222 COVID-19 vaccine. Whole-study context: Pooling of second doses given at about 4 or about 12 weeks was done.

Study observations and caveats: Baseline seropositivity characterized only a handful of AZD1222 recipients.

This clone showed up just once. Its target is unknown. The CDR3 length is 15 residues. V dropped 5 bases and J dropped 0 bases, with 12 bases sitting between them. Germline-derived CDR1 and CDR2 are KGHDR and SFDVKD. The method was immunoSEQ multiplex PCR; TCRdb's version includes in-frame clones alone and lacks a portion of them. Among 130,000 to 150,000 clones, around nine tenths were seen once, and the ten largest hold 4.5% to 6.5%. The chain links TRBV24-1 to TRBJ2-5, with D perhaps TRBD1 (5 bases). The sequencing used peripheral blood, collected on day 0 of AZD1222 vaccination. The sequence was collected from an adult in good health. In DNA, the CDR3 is TGTGCCACCAGTGGGATTGGGGCAGACCAAGAGACCCAGTACTTC. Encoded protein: CATSGIGADQETQYF.